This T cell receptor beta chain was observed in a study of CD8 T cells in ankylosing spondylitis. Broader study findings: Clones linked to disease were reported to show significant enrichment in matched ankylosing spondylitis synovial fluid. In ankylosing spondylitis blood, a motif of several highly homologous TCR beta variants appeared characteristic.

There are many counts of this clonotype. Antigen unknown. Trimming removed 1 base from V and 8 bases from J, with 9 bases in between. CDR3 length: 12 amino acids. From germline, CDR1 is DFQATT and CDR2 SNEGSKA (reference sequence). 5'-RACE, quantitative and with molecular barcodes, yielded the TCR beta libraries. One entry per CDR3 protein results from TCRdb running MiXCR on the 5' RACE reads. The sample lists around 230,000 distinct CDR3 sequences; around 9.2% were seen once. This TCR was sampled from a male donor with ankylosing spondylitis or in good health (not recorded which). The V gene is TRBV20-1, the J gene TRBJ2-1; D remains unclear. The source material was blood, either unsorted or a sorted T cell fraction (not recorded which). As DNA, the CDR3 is TGCAGTGCTAGAGTTCTTCGGGATGAGCAGTTCTTC. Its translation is CSARVLRDEQFF.